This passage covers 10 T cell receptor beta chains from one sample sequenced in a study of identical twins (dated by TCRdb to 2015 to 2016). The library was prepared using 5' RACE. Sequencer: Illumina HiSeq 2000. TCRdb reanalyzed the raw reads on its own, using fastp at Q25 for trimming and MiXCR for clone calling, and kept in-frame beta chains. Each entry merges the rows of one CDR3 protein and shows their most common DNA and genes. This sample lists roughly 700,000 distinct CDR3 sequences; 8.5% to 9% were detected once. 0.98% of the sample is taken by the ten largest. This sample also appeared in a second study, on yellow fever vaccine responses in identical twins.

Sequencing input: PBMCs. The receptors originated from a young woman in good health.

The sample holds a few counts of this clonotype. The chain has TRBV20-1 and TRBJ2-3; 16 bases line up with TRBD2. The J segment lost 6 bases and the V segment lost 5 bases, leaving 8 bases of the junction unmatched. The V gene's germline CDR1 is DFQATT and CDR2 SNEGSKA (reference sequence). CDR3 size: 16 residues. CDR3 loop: CSAYPGLAGGLDTQYF. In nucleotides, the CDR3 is TGCAGTGCTTATCCGGGACTAGCGGGGGGGCTTGATACGCAGTATTTT.

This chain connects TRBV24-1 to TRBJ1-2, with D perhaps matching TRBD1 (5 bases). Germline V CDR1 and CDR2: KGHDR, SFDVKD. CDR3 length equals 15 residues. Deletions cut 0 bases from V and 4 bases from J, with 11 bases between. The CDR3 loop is CATSDLGRQGYGYTF. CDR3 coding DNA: TGTGCCACCAGTGATTTGGGCCGGCAGGGCTATGGCTACACCTTC.

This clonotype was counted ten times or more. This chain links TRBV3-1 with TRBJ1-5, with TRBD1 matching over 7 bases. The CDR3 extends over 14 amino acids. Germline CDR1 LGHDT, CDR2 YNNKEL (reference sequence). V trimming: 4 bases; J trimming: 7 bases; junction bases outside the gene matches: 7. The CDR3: CASSRTGVGQPQHF. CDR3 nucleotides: TGTGCCAGCAGCCGCACAGGGGTGGGACAGCCCCAGCATTTT.

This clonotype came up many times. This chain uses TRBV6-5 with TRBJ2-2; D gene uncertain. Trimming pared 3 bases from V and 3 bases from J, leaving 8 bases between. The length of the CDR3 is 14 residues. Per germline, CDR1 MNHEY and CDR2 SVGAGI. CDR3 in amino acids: CASSYRRDTGELFF. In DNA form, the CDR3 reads TGTGCCAGCAGTTATCGAAGGGACACCGGGGAGCTGTTTTTT.

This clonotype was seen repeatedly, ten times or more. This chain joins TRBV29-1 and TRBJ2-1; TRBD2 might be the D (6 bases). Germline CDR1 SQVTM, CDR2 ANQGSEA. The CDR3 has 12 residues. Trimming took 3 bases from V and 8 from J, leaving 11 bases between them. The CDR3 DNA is TGCAGCGTTGAGCGGGGTGAAGATGAGCAGTTCTTC. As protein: CSVERGEDEQFF.

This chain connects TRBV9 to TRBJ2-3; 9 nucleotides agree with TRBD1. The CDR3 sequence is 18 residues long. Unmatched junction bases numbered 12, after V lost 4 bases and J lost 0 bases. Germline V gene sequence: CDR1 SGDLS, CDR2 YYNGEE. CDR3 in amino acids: CASSPLGWGQGSTDTQYF. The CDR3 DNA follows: TGTGCCAGCAGCCCCCTCGGTTGGGGACAGGGAAGCACAGATACGCAGTATTTT.

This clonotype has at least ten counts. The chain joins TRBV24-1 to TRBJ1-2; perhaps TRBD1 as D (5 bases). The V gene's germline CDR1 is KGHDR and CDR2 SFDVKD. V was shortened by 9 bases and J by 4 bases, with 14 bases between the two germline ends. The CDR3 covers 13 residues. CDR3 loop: CATQGGSTYGYTF. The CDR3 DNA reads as TGTGCCACCCAGGGCGGAAGCACCTATGGCTACACCTTC.

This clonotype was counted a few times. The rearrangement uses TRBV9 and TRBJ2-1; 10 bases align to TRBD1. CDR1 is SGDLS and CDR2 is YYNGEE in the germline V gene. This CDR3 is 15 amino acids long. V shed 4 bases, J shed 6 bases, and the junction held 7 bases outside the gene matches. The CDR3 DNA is TGTGCCAGCAGCCCCGGGGACAGGGGTACCAATGAGCAGTTCTTC. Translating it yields CASSPGDRGTNEQFF.

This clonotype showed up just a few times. CDR3 loop: CSVGPEFF. The CDR3 DNA follows: TGCAGCGTTGGACCCGAGTTCTTC. The V and J genes are TRBV29-1 and TRBJ2-1, with D hard to call. V shed 4 bases and J shed 14 bases, with 6 bases lying between them. CDR3 length equals 8 residues. The germline gives CDR1 SQVTM, CDR2 ANQGSEA.

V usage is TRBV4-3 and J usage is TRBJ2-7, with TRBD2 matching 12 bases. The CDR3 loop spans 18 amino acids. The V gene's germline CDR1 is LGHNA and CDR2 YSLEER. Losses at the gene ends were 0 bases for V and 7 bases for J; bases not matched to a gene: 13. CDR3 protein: CASSQDRTSGTRGEEQYF. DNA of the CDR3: TGCGCCAGCAGCCAAGACCGGACTAGCGGGACCAGGGGTGAGGAGCAGTACTTC.